This T cell receptor beta chain was retrieved from a study of human T cells and chemical hapten exposure. At the level of the study: Alopecia areata, totalis or universalis affected patients who were mostly female. TCR yields per sample varied, mainly owing to small pooled library volume differences. The study's findings and limits: Expanded TCRs created a significantly greater count of big CDR3 similarity clusters than controls did.

In the original workflow: Sample-level TCR yields exhibited a median of approximately 96,000, with a range of about 20,000 to 690,600. Via MiXCR, TCRdb re-called the RACE reads, giving one row per CDR3 protein. TCRdb, not the authors, supplied the V and J calls. The sample records 40,000 or so distinct CDR3 sequences, around 3.8% being singletons. This clonotype was seen ten or more times. Its antigen is still unknown. As to time point: patch test 1, 2 weeks after DPC sensitization. Treatment denoted: therapeutic diphenylcyclopropenone sensitization with weekly scalp DPC. Unseparated into fractions, whole blood served as the source from which total RNA was extracted. The source was whole blood, collected in connection with sensitization to the hapten diphenylcyclopropenone (DPC). The origin of this receptor is a man aged 45 to 65 with alopecia areata. Some clones in this sample may be carry-over from other donors' samples.

The CDR3 loop is CASSVSTYGEQYF. The CDR3 DNA is TGTGCCAGCAGCGTATCGACTTACGGGGAGCAGTACTTC. J is TRBJ2-7 and V is TRBV7-9; no firm D call. The germline V and J ends were trimmed by 5 bases and 7 bases, with 15 bases remaining between them. This CDR3 has 13 residues. The germline V gene encodes CDR1 SEHNR and CDR2 FQNEAQ (reference sequence).